This T cell receptor beta chain appears in the sequencing data of a study of blood T cell repertoires in COVID-19. Across the whole study: In each case, the material was cDNA or gDNA derived from T cells, B-cell-depleted T cells, or PBMCs.

CDR3 size: 14 residues. V shed 8 bases and J 10 bases; nucleotides not matched to a gene: 10. Germline-derived CDR1 and CDR2 are MNHEY and SVGAGI. In the study's own analysis: Reference gene primer amplification gave nucleated cell count estimates. Libraries were prepared by immunoSEQ multiplex PCR; TCRdb keeps only in-frame clonotypes and omits some of them. That table is the source of V, J and clone size, and D and trimming were worked out from the DNA. Of 130,000 or so clones detected, roughly nine tenths appear once; the ten largest clones hold approximately 30%. The chain joins TRBV6-5 to TRBJ1-6; 8 positions match TRBD1. This clonotype was sampled from a man in his sixties or seventies with active or convalescent COVID-19. Input material: peripheral blood. The CDR3 DNA reads as TGTGCCAGCCAGGACAGGGATCTCGGATCACCCCTCCACTTT. Protein product: CASQDRDLGSPLHF.